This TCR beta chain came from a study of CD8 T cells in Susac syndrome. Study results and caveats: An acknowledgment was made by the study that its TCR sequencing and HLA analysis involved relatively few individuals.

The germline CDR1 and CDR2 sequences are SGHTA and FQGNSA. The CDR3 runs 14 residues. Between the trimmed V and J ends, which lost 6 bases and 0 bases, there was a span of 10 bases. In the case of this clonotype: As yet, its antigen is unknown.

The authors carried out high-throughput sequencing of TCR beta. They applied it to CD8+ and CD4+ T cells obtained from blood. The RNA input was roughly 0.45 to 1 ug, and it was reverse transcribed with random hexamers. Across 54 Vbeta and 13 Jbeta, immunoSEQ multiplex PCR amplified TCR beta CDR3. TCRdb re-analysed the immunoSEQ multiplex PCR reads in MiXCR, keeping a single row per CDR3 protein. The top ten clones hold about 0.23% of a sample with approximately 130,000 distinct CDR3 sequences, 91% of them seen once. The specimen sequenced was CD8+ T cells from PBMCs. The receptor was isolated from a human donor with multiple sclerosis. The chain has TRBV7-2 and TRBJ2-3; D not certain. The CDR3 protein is CASSSDWSTDTQYF. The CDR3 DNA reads TGTGCCAGCAGTTCAGACTGGAGCACAGATACGCAGTATTTT.